The 24 T cell receptor beta chains listed next were all sequenced from one sample in a study of cytomegalovirus exposure and HLA in healthy donors (dated by TCRdb to 2016 to 2017). The library relied on the immunoSEQ multiplex PCR assay. For the multiplex PCR, a mixture combining 60 forward primers for TCR Vbeta segments and 13 reverse primers for TCR Jbeta segments was used. What TCRdb holds here is the immuneACCESS table cut down to in-frame rearrangements. Part of the clones is not present; checked against another copy, under half of the missing clones reflect an unresolved V gene, and the others are unexplained. The table for this sample records 150,000 to 200,000 clones. The ten largest make up 0.75% to 0.85% of the sample. The specimen was PBMCs. The origin of the receptors is a young woman in good health and CMV-seropositive.

The rearrangement joins TRBV4-3 to TRBJ1-3, with D uncertain. The CDR3 contains 14 residues. The germline CDR1 and CDR2 sequences are LGHNA and YSLEER. Trimming removed 4 bases from V and 0 bases from J, with 7 bases in between. The CDR3 is CASSRLRSGNTIYF. The CDR3 DNA sequence: TGCGCCAGCAGCCGTCTTCGCTCTGGAAACACCATATATTTT.

This chain uses TRBV7-3 with TRBJ2-5; no definite D call. Per the germline V gene, CDR1 is SGHTA and CDR2 is FQGTGA. This CDR3 spans 13 amino acids. Trimming removed 5 bases at V and 5 bases at J, with 12 bases between. This chain's CDR3 is CASSRGSWETQYF. CDR3 nucleotides: TGTGCCAGCAGCCGAGGATCGTGGGAGACCCAGTACTTC.

The chain recombines TRBV6-5 with TRBJ1-4, with 9 bases identical to TRBD1. The germline gives CDR1 MNHEY, CDR2 SVGAGI. The CDR3 length is 15 residues. After removal of 4 bases from V and 11 bases from J, the junction contained 11 bases not matched to a gene. CDR3 DNA sequence: TGTGCCAGCAGTTCGCCTACAGGGGGCCCGGGGAAACTGTTTTTT. Its protein product is CASSSPTGGPGKLFF.

V is TRBV11-3 and J is TRBJ2-6; the match to TRBD1 covers 7 bases. Losses at the gene ends were 4 bases for V and 6 bases for J; bases not matched to a gene: 9. The CDR3 runs to 16 residues. Germline CDR1 is SGHNT and CDR2 is YENEEA. The CDR3, as DNA: TGTGCCAGCAGCTCGCCGACAGGGAACAAGGCCAACGTCCTGACTTTC. Its translation is CASSSPTGNKANVLTF. Filled out from reference TRBV11-3 and TRBJ2-6, the complete variable domain reads EAGVVQSPRYKIIEKKQPVAFWCNPISGHNTLYWYLQNLGQGPELLIRYENEEAVDDSQLPKDRFSAERLKGVDSTLKIQPAELGDSAVYLCASSSPTGNKANVLTFGAGSRLTVL.

The chain has TRBV11-2 and TRBJ2-7; D might be TRBD1 (6 bases). Per germline, CDR1 SGHAT and CDR2 FQNNGV. The CDR3 extends over 14 amino acids. The V gene lost 1 base and the J gene lost 6 bases, with 13 bases spanning the gap. The CDR3, as DNA: TGTGCCAGCAGCTTAGTCCAGGGGATGGGCGAGCAGTACTTC. It specifies CASSLVQGMGEQYF.

The V and J genes are TRBV20-1 and TRBJ1-1; 8 positions match TRBD1. V shed 3 bases, J shed 11 bases, and the junction held 5 bases outside the gene matches. The germline gives CDR1 DFQATT, CDR2 SNEGSKA (reference sequence). There are 11 residues in the CDR3. The CDR3 loop is CSARGQAGAFF. The CDR3 DNA is TGCAGTGCTAGGGGACAGGCAGGCGCTTTCTTT.

This chain uses TRBV5-6 with TRBJ2-3; 11 nucleotides match TRBD2. Germline trimming cut 2 bases from V and 2 bases from J; bases unmatched to any gene: 1. Germline V lookup: CDR1 SGHDT, CDR2 YYEEEE. The CDR3 covers 15 residues. The CDR3 here is CASSFSGGATDTQYF. Written as DNA, the CDR3 is TGTGCCAGCAGCTTTAGCGGGGGGGCCACAGATACGCAGTATTTT.

The chain is built from TRBV30 and TRBJ1-3; a possible D gene is TRBD1 (5 bases). The CDR3 totals 12 residues. Trimming stripped 3 bases from V and 8 bases from J, with 11 bases between. Germline CDR1 GTSNPN, CDR2 SVGIG (reference sequence). The CDR3 region has the DNA TGTGCCTGGAGGGCCAGGGTAGACACCATATATTTT. Protein product: CAWRARVDTIYF. The whole variable domain, remainder taken from reference TRBV30 and TRBJ1-3, is SQTIHQWPATLVQPVGSPLSLECTVEGTSNPNLYWYRQAAGRGLQLLFYSVGIGQISSEVPQNLSASRPQDRQFILSSKKLLLSDSGFYLCAWRARVDTIYFGEGSWLTVV.

The rearrangement links TRBV18 to TRBJ2-1; possibly TRBD2 for D (5 bases). Trimming took off 0 bases at V and 3 bases at J, with 24 bases between the two ends. Germline CDR1 reads KGHSH; CDR2 reads LQKENI. This CDR3 is 20 amino acids long. CDR3 protein: CASSPPFTTNTNPDYNEQFF. In DNA form, the CDR3 reads TGTGCCAGCTCACCACCATTTACGACTAACACAAATCCTGACTACAATGAGCAGTTCTTC. The whole variable domain, remainder taken from reference TRBV18 and TRBJ2-1, is NAGVMQNPRHLVRRRGQEARLRCSPMKGHSHVYWYRQLPEEGLKFMVYLQKENIIDESGMPKERFSAEFPKEGPSILRIQQVVRGDSAAYFCASSPPFTTNTNPDYNEQFFGPGTRLTVL.

J is TRBJ1-5 and V is TRBV27; D unclear. The CDR3 consists of 13 residues. Per germline, CDR1 MNHEY and CDR2 SMNVEV (reference sequence). The V gene lost 2 bases and the J gene lost 4 bases, with 6 bases spanning the gap. CDR3 in DNA: TGTGCCAGCAGTTTAAACCGGAATCAGCCCCAGCATTTT. Encoded protein: CASSLNRNQPQHF.

The rearrangement joins TRBV6-1 to TRBJ2-2; a possible D gene is TRBD1 (6 bases). The CDR3 sequence is 14 residues long. The germline V gene encodes CDR1 MNHNS and CDR2 SASEGT. The V end lost 6 bases, the J end lost 6 bases, and 14 bases lay between the germline ends. In DNA form, the CDR3 reads TGTGCCAGCAGCGTAGAACAGGGAGCCGGGGAGCTGTTTTTT. This gives the protein CASSVEQGAGELFF.

The chain couples TRBV30 to TRBJ1-2; 9 bases line up with TRBD1. CDR1 GTSNPN and CDR2 SVGIG come from the germline V gene (reference sequence). The V segment lost 4 bases and the J segment 4 bases; nucleotides outside the gene matches: 13. The CDR3 extends over 16 amino acids. CDR3 loop: CAWTPLGNRGPYGYTF. The CDR3 region has the DNA TGTGCCTGGACCCCCCTCGGGAACAGGGGGCCCTATGGCTACACCTTC.

The chain links TRBV28 to TRBJ2-7, with D maybe TRBD2 (5 bases). This CDR3 has 16 residues. V lost 2 bases, J lost 0 bases, and 14 bases lay in between. The germline V gene has CDR1 MDHEN and CDR2 SYDVKM. The CDR3 region has the DNA TGTGCCAGCAGTTTAAAGAGACTAAGCAGCTCCTACGAGCAGTACTTC. It encodes CASSLKRLSSSYEQYF. The variable domain in full, with the rest retrieved from reference TRBV28 and TRBJ2-7, is DVKVTQSSRYLVKRTGEKVFLECVQDMDHENMFWYRQDPGLGLRLIYFSYDVKMKEKGDIPEGYSVSREKKERFSLILESASTNQTSMYLCASSLKRLSSSYEQYFGPGTRLTVT.

V and J are TRBV2 and TRBJ1-5; D gene uncertain. This CDR3 spans 14 amino acids. Trimming pared 0 bases from V and 5 bases from J, leaving 8 bases between. CDR1 and CDR2 (germline): SNHLY, FYNNEI. CDR3 region: CASSEATDYQPQHF. The CDR3 DNA follows: TGTGCCAGCAGTGAAGCTACCGACTATCAGCCCCAGCATTTT.

The chain combines TRBV4-1 with TRBJ1-4, with D perhaps matching TRBD1 (6 bases). Germline lookup yields CDR1 MGHRA and CDR2 YSYEKL. V lost 2 bases and J lost 4, with 14 bases in between. This CDR3 has 16 residues. The CDR3 DNA sequence: TGCGCCAGCAGCCAACAAGGGGGGGGGCTTAATGAAAAACTGTTTTTT. Protein: CASSQQGGGLNEKLFF.

V gene TRBV5-1 combines with J gene TRBJ1-1; 9 positions match TRBD1. With V trimmed by 0 bases and J by 1 base, 4 bases remained unmatched. The CDR3 covers 16 residues. Germline V lookup: CDR1 SGHRS, CDR2 YFSETQ. The CDR3 DNA reads as TGCGCCAGCAGCTTGGGTCAGACAGGGGGGAACACTGAAGCTTTCTTT. It translates to CASSLGQTGGNTEAFF.

The chain has TRBV10-3 and TRBJ2-3, with a weak D call TRBD2 (6 bases). The CDR3 covers 15 residues. Germline V gene sequence: CDR1 ENHRY, CDR2 SYGVKD. The V end was cut by 1 base, the J end by 2 bases, with 10 bases between. CDR3 DNA sequence: TGTGCCATCAGTGAGTACGCGGGGTCCACAGATACGCAGTATTTT. This gives the protein CAISEYAGSTDTQYF.

The V call is TRBV10-2, the J call TRBJ1-5; 7 positions match TRBD1. In germline, CDR1 is WSHSY, CDR2 SAAADI. The CDR3 loop spans 12 amino acids. The ends lost 8 bases at V and 7 bases at J; junction bases unmatched: 5. The CDR3 reads CASGPGGQPQHF. The CDR3 bases are TGCGCCAGCGGGCCAGGGGGGCAGCCCCAGCATTTT.

The chain combines TRBV6-1 with TRBJ1-6, with 8 nucleotides matching TRBD1. The CDR3 consists of 14 residues. In germline, CDR1 is MNHNS, CDR2 SASEGT. J was trimmed by 6 bases and V by 4 bases; bases with no gene match: 2. CDR3 protein: CASSVDRGNSPLHF. The CDR3 region has the DNA TGTGCCAGCAGTGTCGACAGGGGTAATTCACCCCTCCACTTT.

The chain couples TRBV5-1 to TRBJ2-7, with 9 bases lining up with TRBD1. Per germline, CDR1 SGHRS and CDR2 YFSETQ. This CDR3 is built from 13 residues. Germline trimming cut 2 bases from V and 7 bases from J; bases unmatched to any gene: 4. In DNA, the CDR3 is TGCGCCAGCAGCTTACAGGGGGCGAATGAGCAGTACTTC. It translates to CASSLQGANEQYF.

This rearrangement joins TRBV14 to TRBJ2-2; D ambiguous. V lost 4 bases, J lost 6 bases, and 6 bases lay in between. This CDR3 is 12 amino acids long. CDR1 and CDR2 from the germline V gene are SGHDN and FVKESK. CDR3 amino acids: CASSPLAGELFF. CDR3 in DNA: TGTGCCAGCAGCCCTCTCGCCGGGGAGCTGTTTTTT.

The gene calls are TRBV6-1 and TRBJ2-5, with TRBD1 matching over 7 bases. The germline V gene encodes CDR1 MNHNS and CDR2 SASEGT. This CDR3 is built from 15 residues. The V gene end was trimmed by 1 base and the J gene end by 1 base; junction bases not matched to a gene: 3. The CDR3 DNA reads as TGTGCCAGCAGTGAAGTGGCAGGGGGCCAAGAGACCCAGTACTTC. As protein: CASSEVAGGQETQYF.

The V gene is TRBV7-3, the J gene TRBJ2-3; TRBD1 aligns across 11 bases. Looked up from germline, CDR1 is SGHTA and CDR2 is FQGTGA. The V segment lost 5 bases and the J segment 2 bases; nucleotides outside the gene matches: 6. The CDR3 contains 16 residues. The CDR3: CASSLGTGGYTDTQYF. The CDR3 coding sequence is TGTGCCAGCAGCCTCGGGACAGGGGGATACACAGATACGCAGTATTTT.

The gene calls are TRBV7-2 and TRBJ1-1; the D gene is possibly TRBD1 (6 bases). V was pared by 5 bases and J by 8 bases, with 18 bases between. Germline V gene sequence: CDR1 SGHTA, CDR2 FQGNSA. The CDR3 loop spans 14 amino acids. CDR3 residues: CASSAGAGRMEAFF. The CDR3 DNA sequence: TGTGCCAGCAGCGCAGGGGCAGGGCGGATGGAAGCTTTCTTT.